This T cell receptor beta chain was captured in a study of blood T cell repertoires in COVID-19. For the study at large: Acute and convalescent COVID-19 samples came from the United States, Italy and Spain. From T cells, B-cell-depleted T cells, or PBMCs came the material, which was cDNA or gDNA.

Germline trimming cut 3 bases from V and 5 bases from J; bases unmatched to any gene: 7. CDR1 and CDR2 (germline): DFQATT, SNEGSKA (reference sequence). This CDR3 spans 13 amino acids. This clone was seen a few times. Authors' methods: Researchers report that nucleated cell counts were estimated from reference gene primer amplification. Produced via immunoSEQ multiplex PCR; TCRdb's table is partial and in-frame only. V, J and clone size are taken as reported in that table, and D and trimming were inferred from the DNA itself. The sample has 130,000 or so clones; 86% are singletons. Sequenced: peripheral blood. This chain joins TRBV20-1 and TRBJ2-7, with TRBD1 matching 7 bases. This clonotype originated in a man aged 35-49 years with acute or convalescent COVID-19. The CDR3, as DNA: TGCAGTGCTAGTTACAGGGGCGTCGACGAGCAGTACTTC. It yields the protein CSASYRGVDEQYF.